These 27 T cell receptor beta chains were sequenced from one sample in a study of identical twins. TCRdb fed the 5' RACE reads into MiXCR, producing one record per CDR3 protein. This sample has fewer than 250,000 distinct CDR3 sequences, with 6.5% to 9% found just once. These data were also filed under a second study, of yellow fever vaccine responses in identical twins.

The sequenced sample was CD8+ T cells sorted from blood. These TCRs come from a woman between 18 and 29 years old in good health.

The chain employs TRBV9 and TRBJ2-7; no definite D call. The CDR3 is 14 amino acids. Trimming took 0 bases from V and 5 from J, leaving 12 bases between them. CDR1 and CDR2 from the germline V gene are SGDLS and YYNGEE. The CDR3: CASSVDTDNDEQYF. CDR3 nucleotides: TGTGCCAGCAGCGTAGATACCGACAACGACGAGCAGTACTTC.

This clonotype showed up just a few times. The V gene is TRBV6-2 or TRBV6-3, the J gene TRBJ1-1; D perhaps matches TRBD1 (5 bases). From germline, CDR1 is MNHEY and CDR2 SVGEGT. CDR3 size: 17 residues. Trimming took 6 bases from V and 1 from J, leaving 21 bases between them. CDR3 amino acids: CASRTLPGTSRNTEAFF. CDR3 coding DNA: TGTGCCAGCAGAACACTACCCGGGACCTCGAGGAACACTGAAGCTTTCTTT.

The J gene is TRBJ2-3, the V gene TRBV2, with 9 positions matching TRBD2. In germline, CDR1 is SNHLY, CDR2 FYNNEI. V dropped 8 bases and J dropped 4; count of bases not matched to a gene: 16. This CDR3 contains 17 residues. CDR3 loop: CASPRGVAGEDADTQYF. Written as DNA, the CDR3 is TGTGCCAGCCCCCGAGGGGTAGCGGGGGAGGATGCAGATACGCAGTATTTT.

The rearrangement joins TRBV9 to TRBJ2-1; D is uncertain. The CDR3 is 12 amino acids. V lost 4 bases and J 7 bases, leaving 9 bases between the germline ends. Germline V gene lookup returns CDR1 SGDLS and CDR2 YYNGEE. This chain's CDR3 is CASSTGQNEQFF. CDR3 bases: TGTGCCAGCAGCACCGGGCAAAATGAGCAGTTCTTC.

Of note for this clonotype: At one of its ends the junction is not consistent with the germline gene, which may arise from a read error. The chain joins TRBV5-5 to TRBJ2-2; D unresolved. Germline CDR1 and CDR2: SGHKS and YYEKEE (reference sequence). The CDR3 has 13 residues. This chain's CDR3 is CAMGPLNSGELFF. The DNA of the CDR3 is TGTGCCATGGGCCCCCTGAACTCCGGGGAGCTGTTTTTT.

This clonotype was detected a few times. The J gene is TRBJ2-1, the V gene TRBV28, with D unclear. From germline, CDR1 is MDHEN and CDR2 SYDVKM. The CDR3 extends over 14 amino acids. Trimming took 8 bases from V and 0 from J, leaving 11 bases between them. The CDR3 nucleotides read TGTGCCAGCTTATCTCCGAGCTCCTACAATGAGCAGTTCTTC. Translating gives CASLSPSSYNEQFF.

This rearrangement joins TRBV6-5 to TRBJ2-5; 12 bases match TRBD2. Germline V CDR1 and CDR2: MNHEY, SVGAGI. CDR3 length: 16 residues. Trimming removed 4 bases from V and 5 bases from J; junction bases left unmatched: 8. The CDR3 sequence is CASSWLAGGPGETQYF. Written as DNA, the CDR3 is TGTGCCAGCAGTTGGCTAGCGGGGGGGCCCGGGGAGACCCAGTACTTC.

This clonotype has ten or more counts. This rearrangement joins TRBV20-1 to TRBJ2-7; D is uncertain. Deletions cut 1 base from V and 3 bases from J, with 4 bases between. The germline gives CDR1 DFQATT, CDR2 SNEGSKA (reference sequence). The CDR3 extends over 11 amino acids. CDR3 bases: TGCAGTGCTAGAGTCGGCTACGAGCAGTACTTC. Amino acids: CSARVGYEQYF.

Ten or more counts support this clonotype. The chain links TRBV5-6 to TRBJ2-7; possible D gene TRBD2, 5 bases. The germline V gene encodes CDR1 SGHDT and CDR2 YYEEEE. This CDR3 is built from 14 residues. V lost 2 bases, J lost 2 bases, and 11 bases lay in between. The CDR3 DNA follows: TGTGCCAGCAGCTTAGGTTCGGGGACCTACGAGCAGTACTTC. It yields the protein CASSLGSGTYEQYF.

This clonotype was observed many times. The rearrangement uses TRBV9 and TRBJ2-1, with TRBD2 matching 8 bases. The CDR3 length is 16 residues. V was pared by 0 bases and J by 7 bases, with 9 bases of the junction left unmatched. Germline V CDR1 and CDR2: SGDLS, YYNGEE. The CDR3 loop is CASSVETGGDINEQFF. The DNA for the CDR3 is TGTGCCAGCAGCGTAGAGACGGGAGGGGATATTAATGAGCAGTTCTTC.

This chain joins TRBV3-1 and TRBJ2-1; 9 positions agree with TRBD2. Germline CDR1 LGHDT, CDR2 YNNKEL (reference sequence). V lost 4 bases, J lost 4 bases, and 8 bases stayed unmatched. The CDR3 has 16 amino acids. Written as DNA, the CDR3 is TGTGCCAGCAGCCGGGACTTAGCGGGAGTTTACAATGAGCAGTTCTTC. Translation gives CASSRDLAGVYNEQFF.

This clonotype appeared a few times. The genes are TRBV29-1 and TRBJ2-5, with 10 bases aligning to TRBD1. Looked up from germline, CDR1 is SQVTM and CDR2 is ANQGSEA. CDR3 length: 18 residues. J lost 4 bases, V lost 5 bases, and 19 bases had no gene match. The CDR3 loop is CSVWGVWDRGTYRETQYF. DNA of the CDR3: TGCAGCGTTTGGGGGGTTTGGGACAGGGGTACATACAGAGAGACCCAGTACTTC.

The genes are TRBV4-1 and TRBJ2-1; 7 positions agree with TRBD2. Germline trimming cut 2 bases from V and 13 bases from J; bases unmatched to any gene: 8. This CDR3 spans 13 amino acids. Germline lookup yields CDR1 MGHRA and CDR2 YSYEKL. DNA for the CDR3: TGCGCCAGCAGCCAACTTACTAGCGAGAGACAGTTCTTC. This translates into CASSQLTSERQFF.

A few counts support this clonotype. This sequence joins TRBV20-1 and TRBJ2-2; D ambiguous. Germline V gene data show CDR1 as DFQATT and CDR2 as SNEGSKA (reference sequence). Trimming removed 0 bases from V and 6 bases from J, with 8 bases in between. The CDR3 has 13 amino acids. CDR3 sequence: CSARDLGSGELFF. The CDR3, as DNA: TGCAGTGCTAGAGATTTGGGTTCCGGGGAGCTGTTTTTT.

This clonotype was found a few times. The V gene is TRBV4-1, the J gene TRBJ2-1; the D gene is possibly TRBD1 (9 bases). This CDR3 region has 17 residues. The germline gives CDR1 MGHRA, CDR2 YSYEKL. Trimming shortened V by 4 bases and J by 5 bases, and 21 bases separated the two germline ends. CDR3 nucleotide sequence: TGCGCCAGCAGCCCTAGCGGGTCGGGACAGGGAAACAATGAGCAGTTCTTC. It is translated as CASSPSGSGQGNNEQFF.

This clonotype was seen repeatedly, ten times or more. The chain uses TRBV6-4 and TRBJ2-1; 10 positions agree with TRBD2. Germline values: CDR1 MRHNA, CDR2 SNTAGT. V trimming: 2 bases; J trimming: 9 bases; junction bases outside the gene matches: 10. This CDR3 is 16 amino acids long. The CDR3 coding sequence is TGTGCCAGCAGTGACACCTCGCTAGCGGGAGTGAGTGAGCAGTTCTTC. Protein product: CASSDTSLAGVSEQFF.

This clonotype was counted only a few times. The J gene is TRBJ2-7, the V gene TRBV15; D is unresolved. The CDR3 totals 14 residues. Trimming cost V 3 bases and J 2 bases, with 11 bases left between them. CDR1 LNHNV and CDR2 YYDKDF come from the germline V gene (reference sequence). CDR3 sequence (DNA): TGTGCCACCAGCAGCGGGCCACCTGCCTACGAGCAGTACTTC. Protein product: CATSSGPPAYEQYF.

CDR3 amino acids: CASSDSETRDTGELFF. DNA of the CDR3: TGTGCCAGCAGTGACTCGGAGACAAGAGACACCGGGGAGCTGTTTTTT. V and J are TRBV6-4 and TRBJ2-2; D gene uncertain. The CDR3 loop spans 16 amino acids. Germline assignment: CDR1 MRHNA and CDR2 SNTAGT. The V and J ends lost 0 bases and 3 bases respectively, with 11 bases between them.

Many counts were recorded for this clonotype. V usage is TRBV29-1 and J usage is TRBJ2-5; D is possibly TRBD1 or TRBD2 (5 bases each). CDR3 length equals 14 residues. The V gene lost 7 bases and the J gene lost 2 bases, with 17 bases spanning the gap. Per germline, CDR1 SQVTM and CDR2 ANQGSEA. The DNA of the CDR3 is TGCAGCGCAGCCGTAGGGACGCCTCAAGAGACCCAGTACTTC. Encoded protein: CSAAVGTPQETQYF.

The rearrangement links TRBV7-9 to TRBJ1-1, with D possibly TRBD1 on 5 matching bases. The CDR3 sequence is 15 residues long. Trimming removed 5 bases at V and 1 base at J, with 14 bases between. In germline, CDR1 is SEHNR, CDR2 FQNEAQ (reference sequence). The CDR3 spells CASSTQDSWNTEAFF. The CDR3 DNA follows: TGTGCCAGCAGCACCCAAGACAGCTGGAACACTGAAGCTTTCTTT.

J is TRBJ2-7 and V is TRBV7-9; no reliable D call. V was trimmed by 4 bases and J by 0 bases, leaving 7 bases between them. This CDR3 region has 13 residues. Looked up from germline, CDR1 is SEHNR and CDR2 is FQNEAQ (reference sequence). CDR3 amino acids: CASSSSSSYEQYV. As DNA, the CDR3 is TGTGCCAGCAGCTCCAGCAGCTCCTACGAGCAGTACGTC.

This clonotype was seen only a few times. The CDR3: CASSLMEFGDEQYF. The DNA of the CDR3 is TGTGCCAGCAGCTTAATGGAATTCGGAGACGAGCAGTACTTC. V usage is TRBV5-5 and J usage is TRBJ2-7; no clear D. Germline V gene sequence: CDR1 SGHKS, CDR2 YYEKEE (reference sequence). Trimming removed 2 bases from V and 5 bases from J, with 14 bases in between. The CDR3 length is 14 residues.

In its sample, this clonotype was seen many times. The chain carries TRBV29-1 and TRBJ2-7; D call uncertain. This CDR3 contains 14 residues. Germline V gives CDR1 SQVTM, CDR2 ANQGSEA. V shed 3 bases and J shed 0 bases, with 12 bases lying between them. The CDR3 is CSVEVPNSSYEQYF. The CDR3 DNA reads as TGCAGCGTTGAGGTACCCAACAGCTCCTACGAGCAGTACTTC.

The V gene is TRBV7-9, the J gene TRBJ2-3; D gene ambiguous. Germline CDR1 and CDR2: SEHNR and FQNEAQ (reference sequence). Between the trimmed V and J ends, which lost 3 bases and 1 base, there was a span of 8 bases. CDR3 length equals 14 residues. This chain's CDR3 is CASSLSGGTDTQYF. In nucleotides, the CDR3 is TGTGCCAGCAGCTTGAGTGGGGGCACAGATACGCAGTATTTT.

This clonotype was seen at least ten times. The genes are TRBV7-2 and TRBJ2-1; D tentatively fits TRBD1 or TRBD2 (5 bases each). V shed 6 bases and J shed 0 bases, with 18 bases lying between them. Germline CDR1 and CDR2: SGHTA and FQGNSA. The CDR3 is made up of 17 amino acids. The CDR3 loop is CASRRGGGGYSYNEQFF. In DNA form, the CDR3 reads TGTGCCAGCAGGCGTGGGGGTGGAGGCTACTCCTACAATGAGCAGTTCTTC.

This clonotype has at least ten counts. This chain joins TRBV29-1 and TRBJ1-2, with D possibly being TRBD1 (5 bases). In germline, CDR1 is SQVTM, CDR2 ANQGSEA. The CDR3 runs 13 residues. With 3 bases removed from V and 3 bases from J, the gap between germline ends came to 11 bases. DNA for the CDR3: TGCAGCGTTGATCCTCGGGGGGACTATGGCTACACCTTC. Protein: CSVDPRGDYGYTF. Supplemented by reference TRBV29-1 and TRBJ1-2, the full variable domain reads SAVISQKPSRDICQRGTSLTIQCQVDSQVTMMFWYRQQPGQSLTLIATANQGSEATYESGFVIDKFPISRPNLTFSTLTVSNMSPEDSSIYLCSVDPRGDYGYTFGSGTRLTVV.

This clonotype was counted between two and nine times. The chain has TRBV28 and TRBJ2-1; D is possibly TRBD1 (6 bases). V shed 1 base and J shed 3 bases, with 13 bases lying between them. From germline, CDR1 is MDHEN and CDR2 SYDVKM. The CDR3 consists of 16 residues. Here the CDR3 reads CASSLSAGAIYNEQFF. The CDR3 DNA sequence: TGTGCCAGCAGTTTATCCGCAGGGGCGATCTACAATGAGCAGTTCTTC.